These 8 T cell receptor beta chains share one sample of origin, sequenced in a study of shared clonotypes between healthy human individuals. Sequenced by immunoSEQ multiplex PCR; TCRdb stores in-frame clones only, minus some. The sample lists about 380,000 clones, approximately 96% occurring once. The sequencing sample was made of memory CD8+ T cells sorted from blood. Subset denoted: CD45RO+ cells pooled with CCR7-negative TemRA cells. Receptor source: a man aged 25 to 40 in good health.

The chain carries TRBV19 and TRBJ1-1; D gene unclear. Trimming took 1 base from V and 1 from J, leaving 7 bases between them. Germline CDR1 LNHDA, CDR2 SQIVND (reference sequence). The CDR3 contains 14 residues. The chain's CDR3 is CASSIVAGNTEAFF. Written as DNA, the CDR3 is TGTGCCAGTAGTATAGTTGCGGGGAACACTGAAGCTTTCTTT.

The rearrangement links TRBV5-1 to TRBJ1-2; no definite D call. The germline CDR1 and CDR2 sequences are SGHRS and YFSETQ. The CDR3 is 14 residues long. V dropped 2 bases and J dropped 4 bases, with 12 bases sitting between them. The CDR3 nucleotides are TGCGCCAGCAGCTTTGATAACACCCCCTATGGCTACACCTTC. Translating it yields CASSFDNTPYGYTF.

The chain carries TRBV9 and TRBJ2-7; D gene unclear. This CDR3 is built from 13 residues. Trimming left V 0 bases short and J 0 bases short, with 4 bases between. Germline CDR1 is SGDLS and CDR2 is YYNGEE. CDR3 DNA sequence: TGTGCCAGCAGCGTAGGACACTCCTACGAGCAGTACTTC. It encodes CASSVGHSYEQYF.

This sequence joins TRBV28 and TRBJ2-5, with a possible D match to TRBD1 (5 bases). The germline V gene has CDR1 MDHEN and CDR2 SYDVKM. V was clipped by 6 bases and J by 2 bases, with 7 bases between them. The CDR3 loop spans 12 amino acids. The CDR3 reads CASRQVQETQYF. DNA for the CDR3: TGTGCCAGCAGACAGGTACAAGAGACCCAGTACTTC.

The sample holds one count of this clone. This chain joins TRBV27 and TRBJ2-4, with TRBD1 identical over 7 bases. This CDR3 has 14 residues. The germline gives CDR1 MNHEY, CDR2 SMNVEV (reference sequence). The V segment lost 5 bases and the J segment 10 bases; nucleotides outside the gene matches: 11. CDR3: CASSPRDRVWIQYF. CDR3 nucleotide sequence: TGTGCCAGCAGTCCGAGAGACAGGGTATGGATTCAGTACTTC.

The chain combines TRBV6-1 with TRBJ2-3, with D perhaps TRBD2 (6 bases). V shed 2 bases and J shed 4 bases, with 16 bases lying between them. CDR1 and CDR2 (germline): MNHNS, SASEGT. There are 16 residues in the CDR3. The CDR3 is CASSEIGGPYPDTQYF. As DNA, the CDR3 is TGTGCCAGCAGTGAAATTGGAGGGCCATACCCAGATACGCAGTATTTT.

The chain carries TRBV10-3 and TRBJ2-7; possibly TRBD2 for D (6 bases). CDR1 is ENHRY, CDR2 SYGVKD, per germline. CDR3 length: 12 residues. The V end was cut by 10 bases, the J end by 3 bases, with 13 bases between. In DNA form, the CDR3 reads TGTGCCACCGGGACTTTAGGCTACGAGCAGTACTTC. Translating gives CATGTLGYEQYF.

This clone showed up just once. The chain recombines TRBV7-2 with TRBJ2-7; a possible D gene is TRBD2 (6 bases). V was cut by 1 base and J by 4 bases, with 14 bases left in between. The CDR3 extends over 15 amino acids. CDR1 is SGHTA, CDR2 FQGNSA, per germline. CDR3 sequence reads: CASSLDGGARYEQYF. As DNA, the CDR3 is TGTGCCAGCAGCTTAGACGGAGGGGCACGTTACGAGCAGTACTTC.